What follows describes a single TCR beta chain. Only in-frame clones appear in the TCRdb table, and some are missing; sequencing was by immunoSEQ multiplex PCR. Of about 420,000 clones in the sample, 88% are singletons; the top ten hold 3.5% to 4%. V dropped 1 base and J dropped 5; count of bases not matched to a gene: 5. From germline, CDR1 is SNHLY and CDR2 FYNNEI. The CDR3 length is 14 residues. This specimen comes from a study of Ad26.COV2.S vaccination and SARS-CoV-2 variants. Study-level background: Into the muscle, Ad26.COV2.S was dosed once or twice, 56 days apart.

Treatment given: approximately 18 received Ad26.COV2.S at low or high dose, single or two shots; 5 received placebo; per-sample allocation not given. Sample collection was performed on day 63 after the first vaccine or placebo injection. This TCR came from a person aged 18 to 65 who received the Ad26.COV2.S COVID-19 vaccine or a placebo. This specimen was peripheral blood, taken in a trial of Ad26.COV2.S vaccine versus placebo. The V gene is TRBV2, the J gene TRBJ2-7, with TRBD2 identical over 7 bases. The CDR3, as DNA: TGTGCCAGCAGTGAAGTTCGTGCGGGGGACGAGCAGTACTTC. Protein product: CASSEVRAGDEQYF.